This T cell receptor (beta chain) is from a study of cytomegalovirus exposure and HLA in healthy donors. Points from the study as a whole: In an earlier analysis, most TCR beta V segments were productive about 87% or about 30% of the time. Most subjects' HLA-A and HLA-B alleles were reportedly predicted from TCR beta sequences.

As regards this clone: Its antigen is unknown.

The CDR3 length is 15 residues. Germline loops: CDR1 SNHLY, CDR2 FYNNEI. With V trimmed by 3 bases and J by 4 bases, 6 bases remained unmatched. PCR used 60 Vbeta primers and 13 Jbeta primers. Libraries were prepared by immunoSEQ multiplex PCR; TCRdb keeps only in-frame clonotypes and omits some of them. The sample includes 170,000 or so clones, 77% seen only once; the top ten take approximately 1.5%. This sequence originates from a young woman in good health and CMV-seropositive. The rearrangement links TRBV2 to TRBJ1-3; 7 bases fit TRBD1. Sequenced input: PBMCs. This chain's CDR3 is CASSDSGQAGNTIYF. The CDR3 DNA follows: TGTGCCAGCAGTGATAGTGGACAGGCAGGAAACACCATATATTTT.